Below are 17 T cell receptor beta chains sequenced from a single sample in a study of neurological immune-mediated disorders. TCRdb reprocessed the 5' RACE reads with MiXCR, giving one entry per CDR3 protein. This table has 81,000 or so distinct CDR3 sequences, 5% to 5.5% appearing once. What was sequenced was PBMCs. The receptors were gathered from a woman aged 30 to 39 with multiple sclerosis.

This clonotype was counted at least ten times. The rearrangement uses TRBV5-1 and TRBJ1-1; D not resolved. CDR1 is SGHRS and CDR2 is YFSETQ in the germline V gene. CDR3 length: 14 amino acids. V was clipped by 1 base and J by 4 bases, with 11 bases between them. The CDR3 here is CASSLIEGGTEAFF. As DNA, the CDR3 is TGCGCCAGCAGCTTGATCGAGGGTGGCACTGAAGCTTTCTTT. The full variable domain, completed using reference TRBV5-1 and TRBJ1-1, is KAGVTQTPRYLIKTRGQQVTLSCSPISGHRSVSWYQQTPGQGLQFLFEYFSETQRNKGNFPGRFSGRQFSNSRSEMNVSTLELGDSALYLCASSLIEGGTEAFFGQGTRLTVV.

Worth noting for this clonotype: A read error is possible here, since a much larger clone lies one base away. The chain joins TRBV20-1 to TRBJ2-3; TRBD2 might be the D (6 bases). From germline, CDR1 is DFQATT and CDR2 SNEGSKA (reference sequence). The CDR3 spans 15 residues. Trimming shortened V by 6 bases and J by 1 base, and 17 bases separated the two germline ends. The CDR3 sequence is CSAINCASGTDTQYF. Written as DNA, the CDR3 is TGCAGTGCAATCAACTGCGCTAGCGGCACAGATACGCAGTATTTT.

This clonotype was observed many times. This chain links TRBV12-3 or TRBV12-4 with TRBJ2-4, with a weak D call TRBD2 (6 bases). The CDR3 length is 16 residues. Deletions cut 6 bases from V and 3 bases from J, with 18 bases between. The DNA for the CDR3 is TGTGCCAGCAGGTCTGCGCGGGACGAGGACAAAAACATTCAGTACTTC. Protein product: CASRSARDEDKNIQYF.

This clonotype was picked up a small number of times. The chain joins TRBV7-3 to TRBJ1-1; D perhaps matches TRBD1 (6 bases). V gave up 2 bases and J gave up 1 base, with 14 bases separating them. CDR3 size: 16 residues. CDR1 is SGHTA and CDR2 is FQGTGA in the germline V gene. DNA of the CDR3: TGTGCCAGCAGCTTAGGGACAAGGGTTACGAACACTGAAGCTTTCTTT. This sequence encodes CASSLGTRVTNTEAFF. Full variable domain (rest looked up from reference TRBV7-3 and TRBJ1-1): GAGVSQTPSNKVTEKGKYVELRCDPISGHTALYWYRQSLGQGPEFLIYFQGTGAADDSGLPNDRFFAVRPEGSVSTLKIQRTERGDSAVYLCASSLGTRVTNTEAFFGQGTRLTVV.

A few counts support this clonotype. The chain is built from TRBV20-1 and TRBJ2-7; possible D gene TRBD1, 6 bases. The CDR3 loop spans 15 amino acids. V was clipped by 6 bases and J by 1 base, with 19 bases between them. Germline V gives CDR1 DFQATT, CDR2 SNEGSKA (reference sequence). The CDR3 protein is CSANAQGRISYEQYF. CDR3 in DNA: TGCAGTGCCAATGCACAGGGTCGAATATCCTACGAGCAGTACTTC.

This clonotype was observed at least ten times. The V and J genes are TRBV29-1 and TRBJ2-7; 7 nucleotides line up with TRBD1. The germline V gene encodes CDR1 SQVTM and CDR2 ANQGSEA. The V and J ends lost 5 bases and 7 bases, in that order; junction bases with no gene match: 5. The CDR3 has 11 amino acids. The CDR3 loop is CSVRRQGEQYF. Written as DNA, the CDR3 is TGCAGCGTTCGGCGACAGGGAGAGCAGTACTTC.

This clonotype was picked up a small number of times. V is TRBV20-1 and J is TRBJ2-3; weak D call: TRBD2 (7 bases). Germline V gene data show CDR1 as DFQATT and CDR2 as SNEGSKA (reference sequence). The CDR3 is 12 residues long. The CDR3 DNA reads TGCAGCGGGGGGCACGACACAGATACGCAGTATTTT. This codes for CSGGHDTDTQYF.

The table lists this clonotype with many counts. The CDR3 region has the DNA TGCGCCAGCAGCGCTGTAACAGCATCGGAGCAGTACTTC. Amino acid sequence: CASSAVTASEQYF. The chain is built from TRBV5-1 and TRBJ2-7; D remains unclear. The germline gives CDR1 SGHRS, CDR2 YFSETQ. The length of the CDR3 is 13 residues. With 4 bases removed from V and 7 bases from J, the gap between germline ends came to 15 bases.

This clonotype was picked up many times. This chain connects TRBV20-1 to TRBJ2-7; D perhaps matches TRBD1 (6 bases). The V end lost 7 bases, the J end lost 0 bases, and 13 bases lay between the germline ends. CDR1 and CDR2 from the germline V gene are DFQATT and SNEGSKA (reference sequence). CDR3 length: 13 residues. CDR3 coding DNA: TGCAGTGTCCAACGGGACAACTCCTACGAGCAGTACTTC. This codes for CSVQRDNSYEQYF.

This clonotype was detected many times. The V and J genes are TRBV5-5 and TRBJ1-3; unclear D gene. Germline assignment: CDR1 SGHKS and CDR2 YYEKEE (reference sequence). The CDR3 sequence is 15 residues long. Between the trimmed V and J ends, which lost 1 base and 0 bases, there was a span of 8 bases. CDR3 nucleotide sequence: TGTGCCAGCAGCTTGAAGGGATTCTCTGGAAACACCATATATTTT. Its protein product is CASSLKGFSGNTIYF. Full variable domain (remainder filled in from reference TRBV5-5 and TRBJ1-3): DAGVTQSPTHLIKTRGQQVTLRCSPISGHKSVSWYQQVLGQGPQFIFQYYEKEERGRGNFPDRFSARQFPNYSSELNVNALLLGDSALYLCASSLKGFSGNTIYFGEGSWLTVV.

This chain links TRBV12-3 or TRBV12-4 with TRBJ1-4; 8 positions agree with TRBD1. The V gene end was trimmed by 4 bases and the J gene end by 10 bases; junction bases not matched to a gene: 5. The CDR3 is 13 residues long. The CDR3 region is CASSYAQGGKLFF. The CDR3 DNA sequence: TGTGCCAGCAGTTACGCACAGGGGGGAAAACTGTTTTTT.

This clonotype was counted ten times or more. The V gene is TRBV12-3 or TRBV12-4, the J gene TRBJ2-3; TRBD2 matches at 8 bases. V trimming: 7 bases; J trimming: 4 bases; junction bases outside the gene matches: 10. CDR3 length: 15 residues. The CDR3 nucleotides are TGTGCCAGCAAAACGGGGGGGGGCCGTGCAGATACGCAGTATTTT. It specifies CASKTGGGRADTQYF.

This clonotype was observed many times. Written as DNA, the CDR3 is TGTGCCAGCAGCCAGGGGGGAGGGCACCGTTACACTGAAGCTTTCTTT. It specifies CASSQGGGHRYTEAFF. The chain employs TRBV5-4 and TRBJ1-1; the match to TRBD1 covers 7 bases. Germline V CDR1 and CDR2: SGHNT, YYREEE (reference sequence). The trim removed 4 bases at V and 3 bases at J, leaving 12 bases unmatched. The CDR3 is 16 residues long.

This clonotype was detected many times. This rearrangement joins TRBV20-1 to TRBJ2-3; 7 bases agree with TRBD2. This CDR3 has 13 residues. With V trimmed by 2 bases and J by 11 bases, 10 bases remained unmatched. CDR1 is DFQATT, CDR2 SNEGSKA, per germline (reference sequence). The chain's CDR3 is CSARLSRREKQYF. Here the CDR3 DNA reads TGCAGTGCTAGACTTAGCCGGCGGGAGAAGCAGTATTTT.

This clonotype was observed at least ten times. The rearrangement uses TRBV5-6 and TRBJ1-1; tentative D call: TRBD1 (6 bases). This CDR3 has 14 amino acids. Trimming removed 4 bases from V and 1 base from J, with 11 bases in between. CDR1 and CDR2 from the germline V gene are SGHDT and YYEEEE. This CDR3 is CASSLPGQNTEAFF. The CDR3 DNA sequence: TGTGCCAGCAGCCTGCCGGGACAGAACACTGAAGCTTTCTTT.

This clonotype was found a few times. The chain links TRBV18 to TRBJ2-7; tentatively, D is TRBD1 or TRBD2 (5 bases each). The CDR3 loop spans 15 amino acids. CDR1 and CDR2 (germline): KGHSH, LQKENI. The V end was cut by 2 bases, the J end by 5 bases, with 16 bases between. The CDR3: CASSPWDQRINEQYF. The CDR3, as DNA: TGTGCCAGCTCACCATGGGACCAAAGAATTAACGAGCAGTACTTC. Supplemented by reference TRBV18 and TRBJ2-7, the full variable domain reads NAGVMQNPRHLVRRRGQEARLRCSPMKGHSHVYWYRQLPEEGLKFMVYLQKENIIDESGMPKERFSAEFPKEGPSILRIQQVVRGDSAAYFCASSPWDQRINEQYFGPGTRLTVT.

The chain joins TRBV5-1 to TRBJ2-1, with a tentative D call TRBD2 (5 bases). V lost 8 bases to trimming and J lost 0 bases, with 12 bases between them. The germline gives CDR1 SGHRS, CDR2 YFSETQ. This CDR3 region has 14 residues. As DNA, the CDR3 is TGCGCCAGTGACTCGGGGAGCTCCTACAATGAGCAGTTCTTC. Protein: CASDSGSSYNEQFF.